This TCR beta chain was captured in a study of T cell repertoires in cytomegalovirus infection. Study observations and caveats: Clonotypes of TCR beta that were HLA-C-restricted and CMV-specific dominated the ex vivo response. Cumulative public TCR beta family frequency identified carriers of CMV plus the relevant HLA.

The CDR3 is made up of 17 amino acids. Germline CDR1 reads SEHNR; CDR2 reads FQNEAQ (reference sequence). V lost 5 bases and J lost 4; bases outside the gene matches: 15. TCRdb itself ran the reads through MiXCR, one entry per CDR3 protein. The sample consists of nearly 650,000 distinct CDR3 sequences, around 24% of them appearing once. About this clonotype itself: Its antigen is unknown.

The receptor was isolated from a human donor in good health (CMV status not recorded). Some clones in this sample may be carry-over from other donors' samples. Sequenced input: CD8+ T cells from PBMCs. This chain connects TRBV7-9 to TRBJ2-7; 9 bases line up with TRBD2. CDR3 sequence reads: CASSPAGGGATKYEQYF. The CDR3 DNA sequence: TGTGCCAGCAGCCCCGCTGGCGGGGGGGCTACTAAGTACGAGCAGTACTTC.